Listed below are T cell receptor beta chains from one sample, sequenced in a study of T cells in tumors after PD-1 blockade. Repertoires were generated with immunoSEQ multiplex PCR, while TCRdb's copy carries only in-frame clones and drops some. The data contain about 33,000 clones, around four fifths of them singletons. The input for sequencing was PBMCs, taken before anti-PD-1 treatment. The receptors here all came from a human donor with basal cell carcinoma. Each CDR3 is given without its conserved first and last residue.

j_call cdr3_length v_call cdr3_aa
TRBJ1-5 14 TRBV19 ASTYRGSYSNQPQH
TRBJ2-3 11 TRBV3-1/TRBV3-2 ASSPLRTDTQY
TRBJ2-6 16 TRBV4-1 ASSQGTAYVSGANVLT
TRBJ2-7 13 TRBV5-4 ASSLGGTGVAEQY
TRBJ2-5 11 TRBV7-9 ASSASTEETQY
TRBJ2-1 14 TRBV6-1 ASSEAGGTPYNEQF
TRBJ1-2 12 TRBV5-8 ASSTGDRGYGYT
TRBJ1-2 11 TRBV29-1 SLNRGGVDGYT
TRBJ2-7 14 TRBV2 ASSEPPHVGSYEQY
TRBJ2-3 14 TRBV18 ASSPRQRGETDTQY
TRBJ2-1 13 TRBV9 ASSAPGGSYNEQF
TRBJ1-1 10 TRBV5-4 ASSFQTYEAF
TRBJ2-3 14 TRBV7-2 ASSLSVGGGTDTQY
TRBJ2-1 11 TRBV12-3/TRBV12-4 ASSLASYNEQF
TRBJ1-5 16 TRBV18 ASSPVGDRLYSNQPQH
TRBJ1-5 12 TRBV6-2/TRBV6-3 ASSYPSSEQPQH
TRBJ2-3 14 TRBV2 ASSGSTGLSTDTQY
TRBJ2-5 12 TRBV3-1/TRBV3-2 ASSQDWSGRSQY
TRBJ2-7 11 TRBV30 AWSRGGDYEQY
TRBJ2-1 15 TRBV6-4 ASSLDGSGVSYNEQF
TRBJ2-2 15 TRBV4-3 ASSHPSESGVTGELF
TRBJ2-5 14 TRBV6-2/TRBV6-3 ASSYSLGGLEETQY
TRBJ2-7 13 TRBV7-2 ASRRTSGRGYEQY
TRBJ1-5 12 TRBV6-2/TRBV6-3 ASSYAGSNQPQH
TRBJ2-2 14 TRBV4-1 ASSHPTGLYTGELF
TRBJ2-5 12 TRBV5-4 ASSLGGGQETQY
TRBJ2-2 13 TRBV3-1/TRBV3-2 ASSHQDRKAGELF
TRBJ2-1 13 TRBV2 ASSVTSGGANEQF
TRBJ1-6 11 TRBV12-3/TRBV12-4 ASSLQSNSPLH
TRBJ1-2 11 TRBV5-5 ASSLAGPLGYT
TRBJ2-5 11 TRBV28 ASSLGFQETQY
TRBJ1-2 12 TRBV11-3 ASSWRQGLGGYT
TRBJ1-4 14 TRBV5-1 ASSLAVDRLYEKLF